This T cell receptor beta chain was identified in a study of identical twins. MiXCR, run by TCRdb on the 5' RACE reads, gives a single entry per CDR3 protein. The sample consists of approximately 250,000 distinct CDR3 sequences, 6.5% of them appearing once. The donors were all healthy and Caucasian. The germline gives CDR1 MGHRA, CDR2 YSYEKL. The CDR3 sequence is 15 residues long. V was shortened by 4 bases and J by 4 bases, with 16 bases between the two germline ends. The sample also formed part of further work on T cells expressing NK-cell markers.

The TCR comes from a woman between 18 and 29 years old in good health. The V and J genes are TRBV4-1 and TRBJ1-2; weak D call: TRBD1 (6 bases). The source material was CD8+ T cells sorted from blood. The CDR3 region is CASSLTTGNPYGYTF. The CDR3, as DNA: TGCGCCAGCAGCCTTACTACAGGGAACCCCTATGGCTACACCTTC.